The subject of this entry is one T cell receptor (beta chain). What it binds is not known. This sample stems from a study of identifying expanded T cells in peripheral blood. The CDR3 consists of 13 residues. The germline CDR1 and CDR2 sequences are MNHNS and SASEGT. With 7 bases removed from V and 0 bases from J, the gap between germline ends came to 4 bases. Notes on the study in general: Over two and four weeks, about 15 and 19 clones changed, versus more than 1 between replicates.

The assay was immunoSEQ multiplex PCR, and TCRdb's table has in-frame clones only and misses some. The table lists some 78,000 clones, more than 70% of them singletons. The sequence came from a person aged 18 to 75 in good health. Source material: blood. This sequence joins TRBV6-1 and TRBJ1-6; no definite D call. CDR3 protein: CASKSSYNSPLHF. CDR3 bases: TGTGCCAGCAAGAGCTCCTATAATTCACCCCTCCACTTT.